These 7 T cell receptor beta chains were all obtained from the same sample, sequenced in a study of blood T cells in healthy people across ages. Primers used in a second PCR of roughly 6 to 11 cycles were a sample-barcoded 5' primer and a J-beta primer mix. TCRdb itself ran the 5' RACE reads through MiXCR, one entry per CDR3 protein. Of over 750,000 distinct CDR3 sequences in the sample, 25% are singletons; the top ten hold 9.4%. The same data also went into a second study, on T cells of mothers and their children.

The specimen sequenced was blood. The receptors derive from a boy between 10 and 17 years old in good health.

This rearrangement joins TRBV13 to TRBJ1-2; 7 nucleotides match TRBD1. Per germline, CDR1 PRHDT and CDR2 FYEKMQ (reference sequence). V was pared by 5 bases and J by 1 base, with 7 bases of the junction left unmatched. This CDR3 contains 15 residues. CDR3 protein: CASSLVTGDNYGYTF. As DNA, the CDR3 is TGTGCCAGCAGCCTCGTCACAGGGGATAACTATGGCTACACCTTC.

The genes are TRBV10-3 and TRBJ2-2, with a weak D call TRBD1 (7 bases). CDR1 and CDR2 from the germline V gene are ENHRY and SYGVKD. V was shortened by 8 bases and J by 3 bases, with 16 bases between the two germline ends. The CDR3 length is 15 residues. The CDR3 sequence: CAIPRGDPDTGELFF. The CDR3, as DNA: TGTGCCATCCCCAGGGGGGACCCAGACACCGGGGAGCTGTTTTTT.

The rearrangement links TRBV10-3 to TRBJ2-5; the D gene is possibly TRBD1 (5 bases). Matching the DNA end better, TRBJ2-1 makes the J call doubtful. The CDR3 has 12 amino acids. Germline V gene lookup returns CDR1 ENHRY and CDR2 SYGVKD. The CDR3 region is CAISDTRDEQFF. CDR3 in DNA: TGTGCCATCAGCGACACCAGGGATGAGCAGTTCTTC.

The sample holds a few counts of this clonotype. This chain joins TRBV29-1 and TRBJ2-7; TRBD2 matches at 7 bases. CDR1 and CDR2 (germline): SQVTM, ANQGSEA. V shed 6 bases, J shed 1 base, and the junction held 12 bases outside the gene matches. CDR3 length equals 15 residues. The CDR3 reads CSVHGEGTKSYEQYF. CDR3 coding DNA: TGCAGCGTCCATGGGGAGGGTACTAAGTCCTACGAGCAGTACTTC.

The chain combines TRBV5-1 with TRBJ2-7; 11 nucleotides align to TRBD1. Germline V gene lookup returns CDR1 SGHRS and CDR2 YFSETQ. J gave up 6 bases and V 4 bases, and 15 bases lay outside the gene matches. This CDR3 contains 17 residues. For the CDR3, the DNA is TGCGCCAGCAGCCCGACACCACACGGACAGGGGGCAGGCGAGCAGTACTTC. Protein product: CASSPTPHGQGAGEQYF.

In its sample, this clonotype was seen a few times. The chain employs TRBV5-1 and TRBJ2-7; D may be TRBD1 (5 bases). The germline V and J ends were trimmed by 4 bases and 3 bases, with 14 bases remaining between them. In germline, CDR1 is SGHRS, CDR2 YFSETQ. This CDR3 spans 14 amino acids. The DNA for the CDR3 is TGCGCCAGCAGCCACCCCGACAGAAACTACGAGCAGTACTTC. Translation gives CASSHPDRNYEQYF.

This chain uses TRBV4-3 with TRBJ1-2; 9 nucleotides line up with TRBD1. Germline values: CDR1 LGHNA, CDR2 YSLEER. J was trimmed by 2 bases and V by 2 bases; bases with no gene match: 9. The CDR3 covers 17 residues. The CDR3 nucleotides are TGCGCCAGCAGCCAAAGGGACAGGGTAGACTCAAACTATGGCTACACCTTC. Its protein is CASSQRDRVDSNYGYTF.